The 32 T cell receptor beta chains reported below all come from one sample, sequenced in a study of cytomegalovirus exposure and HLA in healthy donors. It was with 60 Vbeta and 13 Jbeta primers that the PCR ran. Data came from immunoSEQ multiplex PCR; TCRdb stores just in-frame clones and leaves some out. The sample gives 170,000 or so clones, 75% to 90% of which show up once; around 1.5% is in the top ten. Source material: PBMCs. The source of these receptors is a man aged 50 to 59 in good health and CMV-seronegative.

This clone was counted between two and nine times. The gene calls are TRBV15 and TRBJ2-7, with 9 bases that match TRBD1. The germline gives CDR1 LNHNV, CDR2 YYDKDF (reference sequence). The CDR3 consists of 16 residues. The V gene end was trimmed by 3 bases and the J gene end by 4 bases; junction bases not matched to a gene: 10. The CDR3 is CATSSLPGQGAYEQYF. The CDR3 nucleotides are TGTGCCACCAGCAGCCTACCGGGACAGGGTGCTTACGAGCAGTACTTC.

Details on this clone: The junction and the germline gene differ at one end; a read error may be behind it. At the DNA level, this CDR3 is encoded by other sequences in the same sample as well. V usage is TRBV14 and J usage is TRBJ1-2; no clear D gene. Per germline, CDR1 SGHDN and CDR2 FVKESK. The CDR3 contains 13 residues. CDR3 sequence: CASSQETAFGYTF. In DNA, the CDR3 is TGTGCCAGCAGCCAAGAAACAGCCTTCGGCTACACCTTT.

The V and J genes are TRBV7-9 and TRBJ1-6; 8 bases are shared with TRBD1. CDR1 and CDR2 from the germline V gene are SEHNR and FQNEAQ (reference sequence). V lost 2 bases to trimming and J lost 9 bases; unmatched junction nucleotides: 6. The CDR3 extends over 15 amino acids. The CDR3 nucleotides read TGTGCCAGCAGCTTAACCCAGGGGGCCTTTTCACCCCTCCACTTT. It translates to CASSLTQGAFSPLHF.

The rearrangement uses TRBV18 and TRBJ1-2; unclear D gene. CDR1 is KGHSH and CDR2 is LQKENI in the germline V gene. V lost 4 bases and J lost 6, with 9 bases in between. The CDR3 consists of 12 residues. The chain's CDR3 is CASSLRRDGYTF. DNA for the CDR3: TGTGCCAGCTCACTACGACGGGATGGCTACACCTTC. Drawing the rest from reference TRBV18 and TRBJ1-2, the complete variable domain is NAGVMQNPRHLVRRRGQEARLRCSPMKGHSHVYWYRQLPEEGLKFMVYLQKENIIDESGMPKERFSAEFPKEGPSILRIQQVVRGDSAAYFCASSLRRDGYTFGSGTRLTVV.

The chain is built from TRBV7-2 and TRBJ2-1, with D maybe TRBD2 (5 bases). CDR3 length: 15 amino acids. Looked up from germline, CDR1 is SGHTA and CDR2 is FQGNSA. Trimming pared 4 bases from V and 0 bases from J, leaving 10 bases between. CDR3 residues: CASSSKRSSYNEQFF. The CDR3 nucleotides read TGTGCCAGCAGCTCAAAGCGGAGCTCCTACAATGAGCAGTTCTTC.

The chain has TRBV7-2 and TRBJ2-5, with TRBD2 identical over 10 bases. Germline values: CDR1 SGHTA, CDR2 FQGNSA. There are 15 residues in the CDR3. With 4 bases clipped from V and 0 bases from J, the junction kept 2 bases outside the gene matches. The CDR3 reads CASSWGLAYQETQYF. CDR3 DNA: TGTGCCAGCAGCTGGGGACTAGCGTACCAAGAGACCCAGTACTTC.

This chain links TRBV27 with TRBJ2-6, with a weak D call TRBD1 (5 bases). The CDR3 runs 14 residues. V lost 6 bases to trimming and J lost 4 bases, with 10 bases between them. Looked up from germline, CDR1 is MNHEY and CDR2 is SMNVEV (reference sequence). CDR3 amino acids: CASRNQGGANVLTF. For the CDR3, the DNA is TGTGCCAGCAGAAATCAGGGAGGGGCCAACGTCCTGACTTTC.

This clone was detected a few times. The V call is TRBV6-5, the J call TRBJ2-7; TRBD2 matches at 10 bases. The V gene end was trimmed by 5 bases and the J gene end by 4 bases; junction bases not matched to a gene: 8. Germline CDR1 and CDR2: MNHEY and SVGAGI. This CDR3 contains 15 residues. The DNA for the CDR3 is TGTGCCAGCAGTCGCACAGCGGGGGGGTCATACGAGCAGTACTTC. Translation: CASSRTAGGSYEQYF.

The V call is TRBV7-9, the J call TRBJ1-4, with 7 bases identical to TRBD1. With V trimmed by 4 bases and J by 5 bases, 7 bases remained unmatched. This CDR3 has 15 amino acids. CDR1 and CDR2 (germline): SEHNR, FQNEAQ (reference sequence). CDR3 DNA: TGTGCCAGCAGCTCTCAACAGGGGTTGAATGAAAAACTGTTTTTT. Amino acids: CASSSQQGLNEKLFF.

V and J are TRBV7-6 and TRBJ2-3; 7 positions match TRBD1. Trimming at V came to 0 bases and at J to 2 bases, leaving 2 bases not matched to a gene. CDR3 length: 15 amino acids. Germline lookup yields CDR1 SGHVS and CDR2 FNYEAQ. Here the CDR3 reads CASSLAGQSTDTQYF. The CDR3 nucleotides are TGTGCCAGCAGCTTAGCGGGACAGTCCACAGATACGCAGTATTTT.

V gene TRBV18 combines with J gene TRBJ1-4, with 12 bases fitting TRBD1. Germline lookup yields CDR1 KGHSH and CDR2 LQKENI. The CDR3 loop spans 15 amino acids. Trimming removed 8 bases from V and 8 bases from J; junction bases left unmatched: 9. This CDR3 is CASADAGQGAEKLFF. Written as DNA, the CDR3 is TGTGCCAGCGCGGACGCGGGACAGGGGGCAGAAAAACTGTTTTTT.

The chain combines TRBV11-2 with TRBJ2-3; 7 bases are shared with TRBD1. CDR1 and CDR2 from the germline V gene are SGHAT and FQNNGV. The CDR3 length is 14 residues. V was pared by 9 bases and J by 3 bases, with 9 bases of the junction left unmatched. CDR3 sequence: CASKQGPTTDTQYF. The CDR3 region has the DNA TGTGCCAGTAAACAGGGGCCAACGACAGATACGCAGTATTTT.

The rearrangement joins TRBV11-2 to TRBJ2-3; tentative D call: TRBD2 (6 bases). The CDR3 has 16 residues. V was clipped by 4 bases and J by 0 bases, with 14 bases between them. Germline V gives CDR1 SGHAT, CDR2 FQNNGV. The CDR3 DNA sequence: TGTGCCAGCAGCTCCCTAACGGGACTCAGCACAGATACGCAGTATTTT. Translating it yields CASSSLTGLSTDTQYF.

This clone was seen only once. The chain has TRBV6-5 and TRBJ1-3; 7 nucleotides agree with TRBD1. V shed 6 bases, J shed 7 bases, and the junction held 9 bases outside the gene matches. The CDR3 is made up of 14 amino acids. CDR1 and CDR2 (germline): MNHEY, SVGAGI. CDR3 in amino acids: CASRSPDRRNTIYF. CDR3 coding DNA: TGTGCCAGCAGGAGCCCGGACAGGCGGAACACCATATATTTT.

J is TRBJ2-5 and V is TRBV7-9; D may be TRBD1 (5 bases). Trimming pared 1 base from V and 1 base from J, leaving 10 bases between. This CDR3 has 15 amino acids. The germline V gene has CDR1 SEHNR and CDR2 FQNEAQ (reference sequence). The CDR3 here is CASSLGLGVQETQYF. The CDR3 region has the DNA TGTGCCAGCAGCTTAGGTTTAGGGGTCCAAGAGACCCAGTACTTC.

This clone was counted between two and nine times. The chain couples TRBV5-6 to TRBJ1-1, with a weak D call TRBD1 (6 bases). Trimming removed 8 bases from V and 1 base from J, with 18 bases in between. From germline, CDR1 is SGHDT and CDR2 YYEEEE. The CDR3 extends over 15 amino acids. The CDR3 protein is CASNDRGRGNTEAFF. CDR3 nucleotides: TGTGCCAGTAATGATAGGGGCAGGGGGAACACTGAAGCTTTCTTT.

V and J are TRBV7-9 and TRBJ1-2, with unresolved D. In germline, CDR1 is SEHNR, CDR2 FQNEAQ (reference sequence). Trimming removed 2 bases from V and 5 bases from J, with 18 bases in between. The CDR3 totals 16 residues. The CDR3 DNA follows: TGTGCCAGCAGCTTATTGGCCGGGTCTCTACTATATGGCTACACCTTC. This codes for CASSLLAGSLLYGYTF.

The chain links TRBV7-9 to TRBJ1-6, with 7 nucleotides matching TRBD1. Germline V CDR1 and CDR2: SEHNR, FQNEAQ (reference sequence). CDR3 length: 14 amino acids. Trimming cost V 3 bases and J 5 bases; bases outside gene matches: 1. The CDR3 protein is CASSFRGDNSPLHF. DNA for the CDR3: TGTGCCAGCAGCTTCAGGGGGGATAATTCACCCCTCCACTTT.

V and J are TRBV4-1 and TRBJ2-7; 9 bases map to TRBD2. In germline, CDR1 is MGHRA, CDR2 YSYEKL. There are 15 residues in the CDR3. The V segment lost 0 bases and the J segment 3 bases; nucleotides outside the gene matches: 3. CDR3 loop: CASSQDGTSIYEQYF. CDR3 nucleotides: TGCGCCAGCAGCCAAGATGGGACTAGCATCTACGAGCAGTACTTC.

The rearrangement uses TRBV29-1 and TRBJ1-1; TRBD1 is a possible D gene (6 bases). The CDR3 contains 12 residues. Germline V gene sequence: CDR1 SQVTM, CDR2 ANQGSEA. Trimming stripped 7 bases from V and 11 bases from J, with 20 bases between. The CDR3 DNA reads TGCAGCGGGGGAAGGGGGGGGCGCGAGGCTTTCTTT. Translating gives CSGGRGGREAFF. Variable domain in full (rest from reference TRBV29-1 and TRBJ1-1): SAVISQKPSRDICQRGTSLTIQCQVDSQVTMMFWYRQQPGQSLTLIATANQGSEATYESGFVIDKFPISRPNLTFSTLTVSNMSPEDSSIYLCSGGRGGREAFFGQGTRLTVV.

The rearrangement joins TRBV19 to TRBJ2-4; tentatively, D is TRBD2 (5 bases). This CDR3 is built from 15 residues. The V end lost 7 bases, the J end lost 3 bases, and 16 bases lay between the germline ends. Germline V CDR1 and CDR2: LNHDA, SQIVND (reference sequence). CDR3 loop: CASTGSGIGKNIQYF. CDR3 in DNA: TGTGCCAGTACAGGATCGGGGATCGGCAAAAACATTCAGTACTTC. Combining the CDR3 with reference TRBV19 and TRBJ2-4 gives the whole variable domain DGGITQSPKYLFRKEGQNVTLSCEQNLNHDAMYWYRQDPGQGLRLIYYSQIVNDFQKGDIAEGYSVSREKKESFPLTVTSAQKNPTAFYLCASTGSGIGKNIQYFGAGTRLSVL.

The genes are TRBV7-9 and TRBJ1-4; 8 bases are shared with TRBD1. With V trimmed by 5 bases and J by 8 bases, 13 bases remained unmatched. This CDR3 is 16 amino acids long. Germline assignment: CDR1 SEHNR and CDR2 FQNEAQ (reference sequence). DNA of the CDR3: TGTGCCAGCAGCCCTCGGACAGGGCGGTTTGAGGAAAAACTGTTTTTT. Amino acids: CASSPRTGRFEEKLFF. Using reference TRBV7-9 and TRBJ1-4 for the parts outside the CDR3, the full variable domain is DTGVSQNPRHKITKRGQNVTFRCDPISEHNRLYWYRQTLGQGPEFLTYFQNEAQLEKSRLLSDRFSAERPKGSFSTLEIQRTEQGDSAMYLCASSPRTGRFEEKLFFGSGTQLSVL.

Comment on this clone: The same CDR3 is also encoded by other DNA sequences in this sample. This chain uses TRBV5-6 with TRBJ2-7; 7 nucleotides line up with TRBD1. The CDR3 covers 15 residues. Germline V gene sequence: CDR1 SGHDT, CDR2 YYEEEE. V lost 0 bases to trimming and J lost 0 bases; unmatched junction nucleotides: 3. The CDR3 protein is CASSLEQGVSYEQYF. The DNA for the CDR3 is TGTGCCAGCAGCTTGGAGCAGGGGGTCTCCTACGAGCAGTACTTC.

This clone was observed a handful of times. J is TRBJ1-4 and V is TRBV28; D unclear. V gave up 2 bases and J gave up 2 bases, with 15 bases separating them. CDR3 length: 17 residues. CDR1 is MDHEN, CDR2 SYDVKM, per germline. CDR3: CASSLVGRGTTNEKLFF. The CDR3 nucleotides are TGTGCCAGCAGTTTAGTCGGGCGGGGTACGACTAATGAAAAACTGTTTTTT.

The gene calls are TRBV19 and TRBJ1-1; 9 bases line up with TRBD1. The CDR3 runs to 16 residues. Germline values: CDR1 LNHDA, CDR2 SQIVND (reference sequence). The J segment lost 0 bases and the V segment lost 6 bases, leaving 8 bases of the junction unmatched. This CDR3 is CASSWDRALMNTEAFF. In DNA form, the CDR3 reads TGTGCCAGTAGCTGGGACAGGGCCTTAATGAACACTGAAGCTTTCTTT.

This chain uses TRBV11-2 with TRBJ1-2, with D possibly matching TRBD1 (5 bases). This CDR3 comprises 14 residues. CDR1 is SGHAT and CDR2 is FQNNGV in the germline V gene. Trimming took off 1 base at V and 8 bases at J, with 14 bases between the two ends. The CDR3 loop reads CASSLVRGTGGYTF. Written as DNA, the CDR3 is TGTGCCAGCAGCTTAGTCCGGGGGACCGGAGGCTACACCTTC. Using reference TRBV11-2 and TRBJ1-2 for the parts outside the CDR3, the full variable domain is EAGVAQSPRYKIIEKRQSVAFWCNPISGHATLYWYQQILGQGPKLLIQFQNNGVVDDSQLPKDRFSAERLKGVDSTLKIQPAKLEDSAVYLCASSLVRGTGGYTFGSGTRLTVV.

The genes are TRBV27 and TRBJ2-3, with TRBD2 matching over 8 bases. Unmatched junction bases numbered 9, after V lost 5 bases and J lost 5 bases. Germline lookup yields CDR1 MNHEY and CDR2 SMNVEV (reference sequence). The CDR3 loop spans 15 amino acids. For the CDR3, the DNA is TGTGCCAGCAGTACGGGACTAGGTTTTATAGATACGCAGTATTTT. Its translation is CASSTGLGFIDTQYF.

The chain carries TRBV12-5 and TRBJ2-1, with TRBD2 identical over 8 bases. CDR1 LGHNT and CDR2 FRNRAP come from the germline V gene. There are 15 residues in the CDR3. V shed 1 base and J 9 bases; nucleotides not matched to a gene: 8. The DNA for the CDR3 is TGTGCTAGTGGTTTGGCGCTGCGGGGGGCAAGTGAGCAGTTCTTC. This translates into CASGLALRGASEQFF.

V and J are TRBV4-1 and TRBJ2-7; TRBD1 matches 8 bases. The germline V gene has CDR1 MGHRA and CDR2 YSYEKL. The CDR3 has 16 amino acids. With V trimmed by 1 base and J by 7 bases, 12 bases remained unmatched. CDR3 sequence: CASSQGISRGLREQYF. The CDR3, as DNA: TGCGCCAGCAGCCAAGGGATCTCCAGGGGGCTGAGAGAGCAGTACTTC.

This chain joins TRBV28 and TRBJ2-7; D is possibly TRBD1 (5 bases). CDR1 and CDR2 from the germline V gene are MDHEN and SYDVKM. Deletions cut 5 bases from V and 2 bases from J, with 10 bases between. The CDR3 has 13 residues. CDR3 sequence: CASSPPTAYEQYF. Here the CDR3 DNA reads TGTGCCAGCAGTCCTCCGACAGCCTACGAGCAGTACTTC. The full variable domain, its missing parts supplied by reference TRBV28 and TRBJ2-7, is DVKVTQSSRYLVKRTGEKVFLECVQDMDHENMFWYRQDPGLGLRLIYFSYDVKMKEKGDIPEGYSVSREKKERFSLILESASTNQTSMYLCASSPPTAYEQYFGPGTRLTVT.

The CDR3 sequence: CASSSSEYSSYEQYF. In DNA form, the CDR3 reads TGTGCCAGCAGTTCTAGCGAGTACTCCTCCTACGAGCAGTACTTC. This chain connects TRBV27 to TRBJ2-7, with TRBD2 as a possible D gene (6 bases). The germline V gene has CDR1 MNHEY and CDR2 SMNVEV (reference sequence). The CDR3 extends over 15 amino acids. Trimming left V 4 bases short and J 0 bases short, with 13 bases between.

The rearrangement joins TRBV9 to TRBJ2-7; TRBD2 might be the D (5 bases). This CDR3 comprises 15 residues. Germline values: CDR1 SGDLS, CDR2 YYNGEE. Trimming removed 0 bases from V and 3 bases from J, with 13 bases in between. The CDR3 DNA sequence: TGTGCCAGCAGCGTAGATGAGGGTTCCATCTACGAGCAGTACTTC. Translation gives CASSVDEGSIYEQYF.